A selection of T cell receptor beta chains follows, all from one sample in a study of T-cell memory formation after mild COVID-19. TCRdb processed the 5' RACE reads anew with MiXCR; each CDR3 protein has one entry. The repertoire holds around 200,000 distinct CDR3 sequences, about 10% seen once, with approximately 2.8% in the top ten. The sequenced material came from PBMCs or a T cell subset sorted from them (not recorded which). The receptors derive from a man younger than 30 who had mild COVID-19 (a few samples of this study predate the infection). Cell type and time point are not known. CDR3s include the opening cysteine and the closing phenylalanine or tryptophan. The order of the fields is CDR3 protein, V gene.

cdr3_aa: CAWSVSGNLADTQYF
v_call: TRBV30

cdr3_aa: CASSFGELPNQETQYF
v_call: TRBV5-4

cdr3_aa: CASSVGLAGRDTQYF
v_call: TRBV10-1

cdr3_aa: CASTVGGGKETQYF
v_call: TRBV7-2

cdr3_aa: CSASSGLQFF
v_call: TRBV20-1

cdr3_aa: CASSLKGATNTGELFF
v_call: TRBV28

cdr3_aa: CASSLLPGYTEAFF
v_call: TRBV19

cdr3_aa: CASSPEFGDTQYF
v_call: TRBV18

cdr3_aa: CASSTQYTDTQYF
v_call: TRBV9

cdr3_aa: CASSFDTGGTEAFF
v_call: TRBV5-1

cdr3_aa: CASSLMGGPYEQFF
v_call: TRBV7-2

cdr3_aa: CSASDRGGYGYTF
v_call: TRBV20-1

cdr3_aa: CSAGDGGTQYF
v_call: TRBV20-1

cdr3_aa: CAIRTSGDSYEQYF
v_call: TRBV10-3

cdr3_aa: CSGRSRDSETQYF
v_call: TRBV29-1

cdr3_aa: CATSELDTIINQPQHF
v_call: TRBV24-1

cdr3_aa: CSARDIDGSGGKLFF
v_call: TRBV20-1

cdr3_aa: CASSLGLAGSQETQYF
v_call: TRBV12-3/TRBV12-4

cdr3_aa: CASSHPGTDNEQFF
v_call: TRBV11-2

cdr3_aa: CASSLLPANYGYTF
v_call: TRBV7-8

cdr3_aa: CASSPTGPSQPQHF
v_call: TRBV7-6